This T cell receptor (beta chain) was captured in a study of CD8 T cell repertoires and HIV-1 epitope variants. Study-level background: Twenty-five autologous and known Gag and Nef epitope variant peptides each stimulated T cells separately.

In the case of this clone: Its target is not known.

The assay was immunoSEQ multiplex PCR, and TCRdb's table has in-frame clones only and misses some. This sample has some 6,000 clones, with roughly two thirds found just once. The CDR3 loop spans 13 amino acids. Germline assignment: CDR1 MNHNS and CDR2 SASEGT. V lost 11 bases, J lost 2 bases, and 5 bases stayed unmatched. This receptor was taken from a male donor with HIV. The V and J genes are TRBV6-1 and TRBJ1-3, with TRBD1 identical over 8 bases. Sequencing was performed on cultured CD8+ T cells derived from PBMCs. The CDR3, as DNA: TGTGCCGCCTTGACAGGGGCTGGAAACACCATATATTTT. Amino acids: CAALTGAGNTIYF.